This TCR beta chain was retrieved from a study of blood T cell repertoires in COVID-19. Study information: PBMCs, B-cell-depleted T cells, or T cells provided the cDNA or gDNA that made up the material.

Assignment of participants to cohorts was predicated upon participant-reported clinical history. The ends were cut back, 5 bases at V and 6 bases at J, with 19 bases in the middle. The CDR3 loop spans 16 amino acids. The germline V gene has CDR1 SGHTA and CDR2 FQGTGA. Profiling relied on immunoSEQ multiplex PCR, and the TCRdb table lists in-frame clones only, not all of them. The sample contains about 320,000 clones, 85% to 90% of which appear only once. Material: PBMCs or T cells enriched from blood (not recorded which). The sequence was collected from a woman aged 18-29 years who had recovered from COVID-19. The rearrangement links TRBV7-3 to TRBJ2-2; tentatively, D is TRBD2 (7 bases). CDR3 residues: CASSHPGGGSPGELFF. For the CDR3, the DNA is TGTGCCAGCAGCCACCCGGGGGGCGGATCACCCGGGGAGCTGTTTTTT.